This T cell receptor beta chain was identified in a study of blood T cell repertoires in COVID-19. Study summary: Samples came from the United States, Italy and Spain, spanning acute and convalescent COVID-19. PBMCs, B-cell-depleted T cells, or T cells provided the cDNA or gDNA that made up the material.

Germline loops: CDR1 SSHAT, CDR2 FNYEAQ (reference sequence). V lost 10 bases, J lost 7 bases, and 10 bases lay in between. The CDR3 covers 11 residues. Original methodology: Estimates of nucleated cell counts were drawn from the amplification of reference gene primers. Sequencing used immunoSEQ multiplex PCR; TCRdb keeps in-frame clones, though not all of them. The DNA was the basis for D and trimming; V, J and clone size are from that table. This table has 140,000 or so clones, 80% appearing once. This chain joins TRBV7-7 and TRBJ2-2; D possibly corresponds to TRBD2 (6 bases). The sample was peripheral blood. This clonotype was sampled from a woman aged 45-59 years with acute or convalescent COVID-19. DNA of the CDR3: TGTGCCATCGTGGGGGGCGGGGAGCTGTTTTTT. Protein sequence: CAIVGGGELFF. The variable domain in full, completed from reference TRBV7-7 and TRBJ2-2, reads GAGVSQSPRYKVTKRGQDVTLRCDPISSHATLYWYQQALGQGPEFLTYFNYEAQPDKSGLPSDRFSAERPEGSISTLTIQRTEQRDSAMYRCAIVGGGELFFGEGSRLTVL.